This T cell receptor beta chain stems from a study of blood T cell repertoires in COVID-19. Per the original methods: The assay estimated nucleated cells by amplifying reference gene primers. Sequenced by immunoSEQ multiplex PCR; TCRdb stores in-frame clones only, minus some. The V and J calls and clone size come from that table; D and trimming were worked out from the DNA. The sample consists of some 72,000 clones, 86% of them appearing once. This clonotype was sampled from a man aged 50 or older with active or convalescent COVID-19. Sequenced input: peripheral blood.

The CDR3, as DNA: TGCAGTGCTAGCGGAGGCTACGAGCAGTACTTC. Translated: CSASGGYEQYF. The gene calls are TRBV20-1 and TRBJ2-7, with D perhaps TRBD2 (5 bases). The germline gives CDR1 DFQATT, CDR2 SNEGSKA (reference sequence). The CDR3 length is 11 residues. Trimming took 3 bases from V and 3 from J, leaving 6 bases between them.